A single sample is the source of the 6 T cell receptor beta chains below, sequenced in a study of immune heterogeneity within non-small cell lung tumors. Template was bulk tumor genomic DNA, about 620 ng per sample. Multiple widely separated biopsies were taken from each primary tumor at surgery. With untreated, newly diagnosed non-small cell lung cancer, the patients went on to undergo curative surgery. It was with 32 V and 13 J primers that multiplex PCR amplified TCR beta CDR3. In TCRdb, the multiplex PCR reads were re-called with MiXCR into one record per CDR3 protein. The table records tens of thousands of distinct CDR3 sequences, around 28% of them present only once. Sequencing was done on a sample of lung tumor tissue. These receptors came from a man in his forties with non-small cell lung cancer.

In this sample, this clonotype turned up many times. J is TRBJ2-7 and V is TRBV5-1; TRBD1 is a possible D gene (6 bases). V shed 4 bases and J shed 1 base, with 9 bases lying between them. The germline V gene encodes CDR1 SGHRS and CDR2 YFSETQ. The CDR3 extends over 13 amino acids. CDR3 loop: CASSEQGSYEQYF. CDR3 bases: TGCGCCAGCAGCGAACAGGGATCCTACGAGCAGTACTTC.

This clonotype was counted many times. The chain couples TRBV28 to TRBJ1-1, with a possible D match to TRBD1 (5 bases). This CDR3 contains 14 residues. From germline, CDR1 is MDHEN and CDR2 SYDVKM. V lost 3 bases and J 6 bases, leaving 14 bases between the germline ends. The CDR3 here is CASSLGGMRAEAFF. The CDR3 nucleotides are TGTGCCAGCAGTTTGGGGGGTATGAGAGCTGAAGCTTTCTTT.

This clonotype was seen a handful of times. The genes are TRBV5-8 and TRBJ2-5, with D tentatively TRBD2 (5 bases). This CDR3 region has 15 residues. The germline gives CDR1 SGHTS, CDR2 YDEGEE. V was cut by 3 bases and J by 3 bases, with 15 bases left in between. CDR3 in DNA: TGTGCCAGCAGCTCAACCGATACTAGTAAAGAGACCCAGTACTTC. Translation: CASSSTDTSKETQYF.

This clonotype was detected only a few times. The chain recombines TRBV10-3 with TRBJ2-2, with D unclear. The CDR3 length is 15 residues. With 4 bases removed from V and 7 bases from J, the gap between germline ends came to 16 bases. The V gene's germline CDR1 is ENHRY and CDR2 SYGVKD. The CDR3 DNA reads TGTGCCATCAGTGTCAGGTCCGGAAGGGACGGGGAGCTGTTTTTT. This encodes CAISVRSGRDGELFF.

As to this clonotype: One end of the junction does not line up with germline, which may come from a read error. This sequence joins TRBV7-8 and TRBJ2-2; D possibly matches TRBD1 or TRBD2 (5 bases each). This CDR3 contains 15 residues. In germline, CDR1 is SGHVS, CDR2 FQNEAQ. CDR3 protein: CASSLESGPSGKLFF. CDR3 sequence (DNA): TGTGCCAGCAGCTTAGAGTCGGGACCCTCCGGGAAGCTGTTTTTT.

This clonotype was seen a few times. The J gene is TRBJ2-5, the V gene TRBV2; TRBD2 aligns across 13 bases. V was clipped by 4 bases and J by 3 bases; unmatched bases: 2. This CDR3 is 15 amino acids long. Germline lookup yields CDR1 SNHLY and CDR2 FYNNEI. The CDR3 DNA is TGTGCCAGCAGTGGAGGACTAGCGGGAGAAGAGACCCAGTACTTC. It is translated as CASSGGLAGEETQYF.